This passage covers 25 T cell receptor beta chains from one sample sequenced in a study of HIV-infected patients and healthy controls. One entry per CDR3 protein, called by TCRdb with MiXCR from the 5' RACE reads. Of tens of thousands of distinct CDR3 sequences in the sample, approximately 15% were seen once. What was sequenced was CD4+ T cells from blood. The receptors shown here come from a human donor in good health.

V gene TRBV28 combines with J gene TRBJ2-3; a weak D match, TRBD1 (6 bases). The CDR3 totals 14 residues. V was clipped by 7 bases and J by 0 bases, with 11 bases between them. Germline CDR1 is MDHEN and CDR2 is SYDVKM. For the CDR3, the DNA is TGTGCCAGCACCTTAACAGGGAGCACAGATACGCAGTATTTT. This translates into CASTLTGSTDTQYF.

This clonotype has more than one count but fewer than ten. The junction differs from germline at one of its ends, possibly a read error. The J gene is TRBJ1-1, the V gene TRBV9; 7 bases fit TRBD1. The CDR3 has 12 amino acids. CDR1 is SGDLS, CDR2 YYNGEE, per germline. The CDR3, as DNA: TGTGCCAGCAGCTCCCAGGGGGGCGAAGCGTTCTTT. Encoded protein: CASSSQGGEAFF.

This clonotype has a handful of counts. The rearrangement links TRBV6-2 or TRBV6-3 to TRBJ2-7; D remains unclear. The length of the CDR3 is 12 residues. With 2 bases removed from V and 2 bases from J, the gap between germline ends came to 4 bases. Germline V gene sequence: CDR1 MNHEY, CDR2 SVGEGT. DNA of the CDR3: TGTGCCAGCAGTTACCGGACCTACGAGCAGTACTTC. Protein: CASSYRTYEQYF.

This clonotype was observed a few times. This chain joins TRBV7-3 and TRBJ2-1, with 11 bases aligning to TRBD2. V shed 5 bases, J shed 9 bases, and the junction held 9 bases outside the gene matches. CDR1 SGHTA and CDR2 FQGTGA come from the germline V gene. The CDR3 is 15 residues long. DNA for the CDR3: TGTGCCAGCAGCCGTTTAGCGGGGGGGCGTAGTGAGCAGTTCTTC. As protein: CASSRLAGGRSEQFF.

The gene calls are TRBV5-8 and TRBJ2-1, with TRBD1 identical over 7 bases. This CDR3 is 15 amino acids long. V was pared by 7 bases and J by 0 bases, with 7 bases of the junction left unmatched. The germline V gene encodes CDR1 SGHTS and CDR2 YDEGEE. The CDR3 DNA reads as TGTGCCAGCTGTCTGACAGGGAGCTCCTACAATGAGCAGTTCTTC. It codes for CASCLTGSSYNEQFF.

A few counts support this clonotype. The gene calls are TRBV5-4 and TRBJ2-3; no reliable D call. CDR1 is SGHNT and CDR2 is YYREEE in the germline V gene (reference sequence). The ends were cut back, 0 bases at V and 3 bases at J, with 11 bases in the middle. There are 15 residues in the CDR3. CDR3 coding DNA: TGTGCCAGCAGCTTGGCCGGGCCGAGAACAGATACGCAGTATTTT. Its translation is CASSLAGPRTDTQYF.

The gene calls are TRBV19 and TRBJ2-1; D ambiguous. V was cut by 3 bases and J by 10 bases, with 7 bases left in between. This CDR3 region has 11 residues. CDR1 LNHDA and CDR2 SQIVND come from the germline V gene (reference sequence). CDR3 region: CASSMTREQFF. Here the CDR3 DNA reads TGTGCCAGTAGTATGACTCGGGAGCAGTTCTTC.

This clonotype was picked up many times. This chain connects TRBV19 to TRBJ2-2; D uncertain. Germline loops: CDR1 LNHDA, CDR2 SQIVND (reference sequence). This CDR3 spans 13 amino acids. V lost 3 bases and J lost 2, with 4 bases in between. CDR3 sequence: CASSIANTGELFF. The DNA for the CDR3 is TGTGCCAGTAGTATCGCTAACACCGGGGAGCTGTTTTTT.

This clonotype was detected only a few times. CDR3 in DNA: TGTGCCAGCCGAAAGGGACAGGGAAACGAGCAGTACTTC. This encodes CASRKGQGNEQYF. This chain connects TRBV6-6 to TRBJ2-7, with 9 bases identical to TRBD1. In germline, CDR1 is MNHNY, CDR2 SVGAGI (reference sequence). The CDR3 runs 13 residues. J was trimmed by 5 bases and V by 8 bases; bases with no gene match: 7.

The chain has TRBV6-5 and TRBJ1-6; 10 bases agree with TRBD1. In germline, CDR1 is MNHEY, CDR2 SVGAGI. V gave up 6 bases and J gave up 8 bases; unmatched junction bases: 4. The CDR3 runs 14 residues. In nucleotides, the CDR3 is TGTGCCAGCAGAAGAGACAGGGGGCATTCACCCCTCCACTTT. This translates into CASRRDRGHSPLHF.

The chain carries TRBV7-9 and TRBJ2-3; 7 nucleotides align to TRBD1. V shed 0 bases, J shed 3 bases, and the junction held 3 bases outside the gene matches. The CDR3 contains 15 residues. Looked up from germline, CDR1 is SEHNR and CDR2 is FQNEAQ (reference sequence). Here the CDR3 reads CASSLALQGTDTQYF. The CDR3 nucleotides are TGTGCCAGCAGCTTAGCGTTACAGGGGACAGATACGCAGTATTTT.

Of note for this clonotype: A single base separates this from a much larger clone, so it may be a read error. This sequence joins TRBV6-2 or TRBV6-3 and TRBJ2-3; TRBD1 is a possible D gene (6 bases). Trimming removed 6 bases at V and 1 base at J, with 11 bases between. The germline V gene encodes CDR1 MNHEY and CDR2 SVGEGT. This CDR3 contains 14 residues. The CDR3 is CASRYREGTDTQYF. CDR3 DNA: TGTGCCAGCAGATACAGGGAAGGCACAGATACGCAGTATTTT.

This clonotype was counted a few times. The rearrangement joins TRBV7-9 to TRBJ2-2; 9 bases align to TRBD1. The CDR3 has 16 residues. Germline V gives CDR1 SEHNR, CDR2 FQNEAQ (reference sequence). V lost 5 bases to trimming and J lost 5 bases; unmatched junction nucleotides: 9. CDR3 bases: TGTGCCAGCAGCCAAACCGGGACAGGGAGTACCGGGGAGCTGTTTTTT. Amino acid sequence: CASSQTGTGSTGELFF.

This clonotype showed up just a few times. The rearrangement uses TRBV6-5 and TRBJ1-3, with D hard to call. The germline V gene encodes CDR1 MNHEY and CDR2 SVGAGI. CDR3 length equals 14 residues. Trimming took off 8 bases at V and 4 bases at J, with 15 bases between the two ends. CDR3 protein: CASGGFAGGNTIYF. CDR3 coding DNA: TGTGCCAGCGGCGGATTTGCGGGAGGAAACACCATATATTTT.

This rearrangement joins TRBV20-1 to TRBJ2-2; 8 bases are a match to TRBD2. J lost 14 bases, V lost 3 bases, and 11 bases had no gene match. This CDR3 has 13 amino acids. In germline, CDR1 is DFQATT, CDR2 SNEGSKA (reference sequence). The CDR3 nucleotides read TGCAGTGCTAGGCCGAAGGGCGCGGGGGGCCTGTTTTTT. It encodes CSARPKGAGGLFF.

The chain uses TRBV7-9 and TRBJ2-7, with 10 bases fitting TRBD1. With 4 bases clipped from V and 1 base from J, the junction kept 4 bases outside the gene matches. CDR1 and CDR2 (germline): SEHNR, FQNEAQ (reference sequence). This CDR3 has 15 amino acids. DNA of the CDR3: TGTGCCAGCAGCTCTCGACAGGGGGCTTCCTACGAGCAGTACTTC. Translation gives CASSSRQGASYEQYF.

This CDR3 reads CASSPRTVRGANVLTF. CDR3 nucleotides: TGTGCCAGCAGCCCCCGGACAGTACGAGGGGCCAACGTCCTGACTTTC. The chain joins TRBV6-2 or TRBV6-3 to TRBJ2-6, with D perhaps TRBD1 (6 bases). This CDR3 is built from 16 residues. From germline, CDR1 is MNHEY and CDR2 SVGEGT. The V gene lost 6 bases and the J gene lost 4 bases, with 16 bases spanning the gap.

The chain links TRBV12-3 or TRBV12-4 to TRBJ1-1; maybe TRBD1 (6 bases). The length of the CDR3 is 15 residues. Trimming removed 6 bases from V and 5 bases from J, with 19 bases in between. This CDR3 reads CASSPSPGRGTEAFF. The CDR3 DNA is TGTGCCAGCAGCCCATCCCCCGGGAGGGGGACTGAAGCTTTCTTT.

A word on this clonotype: The junction and the germline gene differ at one end; a read error may be behind it. The CDR3 region has the DNA TGCGCCATCAGCTTGGGACAGGGTTCAAACACTGAAGCTTTCTTT. This codes for CAISLGQGSNTEAFF. The chain recombines TRBV5-1 with TRBJ1-1; 9 positions match TRBD1. The CDR3 contains 15 residues. Germline values: CDR1 SGHRS, CDR2 YFSETQ.

This clonotype was counted ten times or more. The chain employs TRBV6-1 and TRBJ1-1, with TRBD1 as a possible D gene (6 bases). V was cut by 6 bases and J by 10 bases, with 18 bases left in between. This CDR3 contains 13 residues. In germline, CDR1 is MNHNS, CDR2 SASEGT. The CDR3 loop is CASRDGQLRRAFF. For the CDR3, the DNA is TGTGCCAGCAGGGACGGACAGCTCAGACGAGCTTTCTTT.

Many counts were recorded for this clonotype. This chain joins TRBV2 and TRBJ1-2; 7 bases map to TRBD1. The V gene end was trimmed by 7 bases and the J gene end by 1 base; junction bases not matched to a gene: 6. Germline CDR1 and CDR2: SNHLY and FYNNEI. The CDR3 is 14 residues long. This CDR3 is CASTSDRVNYGYTF. DNA of the CDR3: TGTGCCAGCACCTCCGACAGGGTTAACTATGGCTACACCTTC.

The sample holds many counts of this clonotype. V is TRBV7-2 and J is TRBJ1-2, with unresolved D. V lost 1 base and J lost 0, with 6 bases in between. Germline loops: CDR1 SGHTA, CDR2 FQGNSA. This CDR3 has 14 residues. The CDR3 region is CASSLDTANYGYTF. The CDR3 nucleotides read TGTGCCAGCAGCTTAGACACCGCTAACTATGGCTACACCTTC. The complete variable domain, with remaining parts taken from reference TRBV7-2 and TRBJ1-2, reads GAGVSQSPSNKVTEKGKDVELRCDPISGHTALYWYRQSLGQGLEFLIYFQGNSAPDKSGLPSDRFSAERTGGSVSTLTIQRTQQEDSAVYLCASSLDTANYGYTFGSGTRLTVV.

This clonotype was recorded at least ten times. The chain joins TRBV3-1 to TRBJ1-5; the D is unclear. CDR3 size: 14 residues. CDR1 LGHDT and CDR2 YNNKEL come from the germline V gene (reference sequence). The V and J ends lost 1 base and 7 bases respectively, with 11 bases between them. The chain's CDR3 is CASSQGVGGQPQHF. The CDR3 DNA is TGTGCCAGCAGCCAAGGGGTTGGAGGGCAGCCCCAGCATTTT.

This clonotype has a handful of counts. V gene TRBV20-1 combines with J gene TRBJ2-6; a possible D gene is TRBD2 (6 bases). V shed 3 bases and J shed 0 bases, with 12 bases lying between them. Germline assignment: CDR1 DFQATT and CDR2 SNEGSKA (reference sequence). The CDR3 covers 16 residues. CDR3 sequence (DNA): TGCAGTGCTAGGCCGGGACTTTCCTCTGGGGCCAACGTCCTGACTTTC. Translated, it gives CSARPGLSSGANVLTF.

This clonotype was seen a handful of times. The chain links TRBV18 to TRBJ1-1; 8 nucleotides line up with TRBD1. With V trimmed by 1 base and J by 1 base, 5 bases remained unmatched. Germline V gene sequence: CDR1 KGHSH, CDR2 LQKENI. The CDR3 spans 16 residues. Here the CDR3 reads CASSPRGGTGNTEAFF. The CDR3 region has the DNA TGTGCCAGCTCACCACGGGGCGGGACAGGGAACACTGAAGCTTTCTTT.